This record looks at one T cell receptor beta chain sequence and its context. Sequencing used immunoSEQ multiplex PCR; TCRdb keeps in-frame clones, though not all of them. The table has hundreds of thousands of clones, 87% seen once. This specimen comes from a study of blood T cell repertoires in COVID-19. About the research overall: The study drew acute and convalescent COVID-19 samples from the United States, Italy and Spain. T cells, B-cell-depleted T cells, or PBMCs supplied cDNA or gDNA.

This CDR3 comprises 14 residues. CDR1 is LGHDT, CDR2 YNNKEL, per germline (reference sequence). V shed 5 bases and J 8 bases; nucleotides not matched to a gene: 7. Sequencing was carried out using peripheral blood. This sequence joins TRBV3-1 (or the pseudogene TRBV3-2) and TRBJ1-5; TRBD1 aligns across 9 bases. The TCR comes from a woman between 50 and 59 years old who had recovered from COVID-19. The CDR3 DNA reads TGTGCCAGCAGCAGGACAGGGGATTTAAAGCCCCAGCATTTT. Translation: CASSRTGDLKPQHF.